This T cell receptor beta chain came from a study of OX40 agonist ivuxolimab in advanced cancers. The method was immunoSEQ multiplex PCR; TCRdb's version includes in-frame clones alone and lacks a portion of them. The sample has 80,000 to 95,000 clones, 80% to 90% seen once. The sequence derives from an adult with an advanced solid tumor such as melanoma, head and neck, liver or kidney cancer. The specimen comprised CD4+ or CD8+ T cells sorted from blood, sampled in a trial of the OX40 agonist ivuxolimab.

The CDR3 bases are TGCAGTTTTCAGGGTCCCTACGAGCAGTACTTC. Protein sequence: CSFQGPYEQYF. V usage is TRBV20-1 and J usage is TRBJ2-7, with D possibly matching TRBD1 (5 bases). Germline V gene lookup returns CDR1 DFQATT and CDR2 SNEGSKA (reference sequence). This CDR3 is 11 amino acids long. Trimming removed 8 bases from V and 2 bases from J, with 10 bases in between.